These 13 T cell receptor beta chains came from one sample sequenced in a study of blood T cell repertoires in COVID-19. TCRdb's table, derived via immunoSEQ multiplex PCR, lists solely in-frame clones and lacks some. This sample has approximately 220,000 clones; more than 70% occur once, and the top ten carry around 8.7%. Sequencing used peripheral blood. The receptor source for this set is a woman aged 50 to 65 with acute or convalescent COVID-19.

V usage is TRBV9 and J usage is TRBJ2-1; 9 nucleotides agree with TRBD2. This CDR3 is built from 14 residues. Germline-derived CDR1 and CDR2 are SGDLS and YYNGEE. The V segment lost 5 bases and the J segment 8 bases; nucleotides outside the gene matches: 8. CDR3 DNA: TGTGCCAGCAGAAGGGGACTAGCCTCAGATGAGCAGTTCTTC. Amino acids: CASRRGLASDEQFF. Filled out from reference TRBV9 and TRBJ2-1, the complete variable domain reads DSGVTQTPKHLITATGQRVTLRCSPRSGDLSVYWYQQSLDQGLQFLIQYYNGEERAKGNILERFSAQQFPDLHSELNLSSLELGDSALYFCASRRGLASDEQFFGPGTRLTVL.

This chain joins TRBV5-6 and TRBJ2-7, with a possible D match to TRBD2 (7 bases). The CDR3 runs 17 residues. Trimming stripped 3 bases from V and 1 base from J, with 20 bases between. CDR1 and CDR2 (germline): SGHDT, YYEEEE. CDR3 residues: CASSSGAGTIASYEQYF. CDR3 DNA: TGTGCCAGCAGCTCAGGGGCCGGGACTATAGCTTCCTACGAGCAGTACTTC.

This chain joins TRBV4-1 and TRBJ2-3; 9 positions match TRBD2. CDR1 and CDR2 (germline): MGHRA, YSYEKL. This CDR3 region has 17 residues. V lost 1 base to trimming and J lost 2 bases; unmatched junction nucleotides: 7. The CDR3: CASSQAIAGAPTDTQYF. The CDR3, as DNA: TGCGCCAGCAGCCAAGCCATAGCGGGAGCGCCCACAGATACGCAGTATTTT.

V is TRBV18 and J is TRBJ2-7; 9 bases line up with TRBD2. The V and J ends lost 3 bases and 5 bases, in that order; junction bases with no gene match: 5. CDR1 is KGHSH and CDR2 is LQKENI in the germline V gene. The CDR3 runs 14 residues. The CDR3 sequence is CASSPAGTSNEQYF. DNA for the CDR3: TGTGCCAGCTCACCTGCCGGGACTAGCAACGAGCAGTACTTC.

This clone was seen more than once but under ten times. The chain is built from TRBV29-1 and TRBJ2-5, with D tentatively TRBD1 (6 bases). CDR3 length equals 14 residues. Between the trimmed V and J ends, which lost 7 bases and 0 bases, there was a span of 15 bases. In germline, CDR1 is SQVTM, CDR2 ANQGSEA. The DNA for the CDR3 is TGCAGCGCCCGAAGGGGGACCAACCAAGAGACCCAGTACTTC. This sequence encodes CSARRGTNQETQYF.

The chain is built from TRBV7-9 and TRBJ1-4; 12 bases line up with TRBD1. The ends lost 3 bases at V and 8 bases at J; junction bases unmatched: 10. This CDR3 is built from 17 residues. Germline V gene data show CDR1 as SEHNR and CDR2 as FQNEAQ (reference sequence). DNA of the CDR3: TGTGCCAGCAGCTTTACCGGGACAGGGGGCGCGGGGGAAAAACTGTTTTTT. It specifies CASSFTGTGGAGEKLFF.

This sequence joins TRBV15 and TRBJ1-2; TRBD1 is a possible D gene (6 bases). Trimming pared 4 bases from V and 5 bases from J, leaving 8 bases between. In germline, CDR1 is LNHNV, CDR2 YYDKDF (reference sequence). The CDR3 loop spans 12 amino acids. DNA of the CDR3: TGTGCCACCAGCATGCAGGGGTATGGCTACACCTTC. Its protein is CATSMQGYGYTF.

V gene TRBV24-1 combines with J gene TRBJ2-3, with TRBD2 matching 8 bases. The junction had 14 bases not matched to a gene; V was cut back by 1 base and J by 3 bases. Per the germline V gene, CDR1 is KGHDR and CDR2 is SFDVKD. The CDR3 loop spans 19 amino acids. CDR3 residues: CATSDFPRSPGRVTDTQYF. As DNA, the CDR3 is TGTGCCACCAGTGATTTTCCTCGATCCCCCGGGAGGGTGACAGATACGCAGTATTTT.

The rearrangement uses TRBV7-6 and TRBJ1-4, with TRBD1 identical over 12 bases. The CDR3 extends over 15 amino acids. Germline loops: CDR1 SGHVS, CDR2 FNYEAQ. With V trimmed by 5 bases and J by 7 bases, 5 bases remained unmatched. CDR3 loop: CASSRGTGGTEKLFF. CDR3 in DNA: TGTGCCAGCAGCCGCGGGACAGGGGGCACTGAAAAACTGTTTTTT.

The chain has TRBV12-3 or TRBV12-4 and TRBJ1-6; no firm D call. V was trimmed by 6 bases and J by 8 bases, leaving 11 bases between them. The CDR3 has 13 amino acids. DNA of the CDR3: TGTGCCAGCAGCCTCCTGAGGGATTCACCCCTCCACTTT. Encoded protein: CASSLLRDSPLHF.

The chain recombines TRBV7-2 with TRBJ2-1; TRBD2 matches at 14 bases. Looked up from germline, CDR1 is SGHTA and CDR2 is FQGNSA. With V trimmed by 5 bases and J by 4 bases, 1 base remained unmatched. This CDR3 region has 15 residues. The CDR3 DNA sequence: TGTGCCAGCAGCCGGACTAGCGGGGGGTACAATGAGCAGTTCTTC. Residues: CASSRTSGGYNEQFF.

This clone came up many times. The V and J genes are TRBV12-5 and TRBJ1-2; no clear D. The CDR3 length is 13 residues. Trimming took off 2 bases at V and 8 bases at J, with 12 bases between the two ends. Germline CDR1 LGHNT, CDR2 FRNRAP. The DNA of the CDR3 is TGTGCTAGTGGTTTGACTTCTCCGGGGGGCTACACCTTC. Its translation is CASGLTSPGGYTF.

CDR3 protein: CAWSTGQGGGAFF. CDR3 in DNA: TGTGCCTGGAGTACAGGACAGGGCGGGGGAGCTTTCTTT. V and J are TRBV30 and TRBJ1-1; 8 bases agree with TRBD1. Trimming cost V 2 bases and J 10 bases; bases outside gene matches: 9. Per the germline V gene, CDR1 is GTSNPN and CDR2 is SVGIG (reference sequence). The CDR3 consists of 13 residues.